This T cell receptor (beta chain) was observed in a study of blood T cells in healthy people across ages. CDR3 length: 18 residues. V lost 0 bases, J lost 4 bases, and 9 bases stayed unmatched. CDR1 and CDR2 from the germline V gene are LGHNA and YSLEER. Study-wide results and limits: Older individuals had lower TCR beta diversity per million T cells (the decline was roughly linear). Investigators viewed diversity estimates from one million T cells as underestimates, the study reported.

On this clonotype itself: Its antigen is as yet unknown.

Combining a sample-barcoded 5' primer with a J-beta primer mix, a second PCR ran for 7 to 11 cycles. TCRdb processed the 5' RACE reads anew with MiXCR; each CDR3 protein has one entry. The sample gives about 730,000 distinct CDR3 sequences, more than 40% of which show up once; under 25% is in the top ten. The source of this sequence is a woman in her fifties or sixties in good health. Sequenced sample: blood. V and J are TRBV4-3 and TRBJ2-3, with TRBD2 identical over 11 bases. The CDR3 nucleotides read TGCGCCAGCAGCCAAGATAACGTGCTAGCGGGAGGACCAGATACGCAGTATTTT. Translating it yields CASSQDNVLAGGPDTQYF.